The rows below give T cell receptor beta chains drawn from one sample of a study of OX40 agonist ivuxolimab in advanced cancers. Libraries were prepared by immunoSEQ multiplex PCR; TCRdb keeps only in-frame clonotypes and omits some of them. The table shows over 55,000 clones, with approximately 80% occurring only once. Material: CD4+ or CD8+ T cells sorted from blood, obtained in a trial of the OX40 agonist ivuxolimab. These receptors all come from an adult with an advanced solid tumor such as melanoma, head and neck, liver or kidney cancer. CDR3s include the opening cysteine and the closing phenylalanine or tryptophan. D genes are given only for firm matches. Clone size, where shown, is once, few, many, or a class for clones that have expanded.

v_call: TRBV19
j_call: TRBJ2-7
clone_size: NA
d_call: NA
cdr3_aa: CASSIGLAYEQYF
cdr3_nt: TGTGCCAGTAGTATCGGGCTAGCGTACGAGCAGTACTTC

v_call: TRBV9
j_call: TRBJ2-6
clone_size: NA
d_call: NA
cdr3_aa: CASSNRAGANVLTF
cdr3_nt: TGTGCCAGCAGCAACAGGGCTGGGGCCAACGTCCTGACTTTC

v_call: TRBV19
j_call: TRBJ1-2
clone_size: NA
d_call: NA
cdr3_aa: CASSDSNYGYTF
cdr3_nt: TGTGCCAGTTCAGACAGTAACTATGGCTACACCTTC

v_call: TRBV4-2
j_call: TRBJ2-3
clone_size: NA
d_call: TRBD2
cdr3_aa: CASSQEPLADFTDTQYF
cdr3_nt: TGTGCCAGCAGCCAAGAACCGCTAGCGGACTTCACAGATACGCAGTATTTT

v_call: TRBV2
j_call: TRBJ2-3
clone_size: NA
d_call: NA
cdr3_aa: CASSRSGGPIDADTQYF
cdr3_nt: TGTGCCAGCAGTAGATCGGGTGGACCAATCGACGCAGATACGCAGTATTTT

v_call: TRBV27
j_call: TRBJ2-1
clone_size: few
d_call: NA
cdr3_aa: CASSPAPGLAYNEQFF
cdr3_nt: TGTGCCAGCAGTCCGGCCCCCGGGCTAGCGTACAATGAGCAGTTCTTC

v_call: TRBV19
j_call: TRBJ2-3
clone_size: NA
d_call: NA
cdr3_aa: CASRETTGRGTDTQYF
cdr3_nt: TGTGCCAGTAGAGAAACGACAGGGAGGGGGACAGATACGCAGTATTTT

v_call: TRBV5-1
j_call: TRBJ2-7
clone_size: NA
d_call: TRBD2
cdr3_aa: CASSSGLAGGPSSYEQYF
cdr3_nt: TGCGCCAGCAGCTCGGGGCTAGCGGGAGGCCCGAGCTCCTACGAGCAGTACTTC

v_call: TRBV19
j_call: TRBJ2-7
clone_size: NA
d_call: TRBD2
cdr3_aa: CASSPGLVGEQYF
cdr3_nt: TGTGCCAGTAGCCCGGGACTAGTGGGGGAGCAGTACTTC

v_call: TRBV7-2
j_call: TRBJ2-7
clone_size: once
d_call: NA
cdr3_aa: CASSFMEVHNEQYF
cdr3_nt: TGTGCCAGCAGCTTTATGGAGGTTCACAACGAGCAGTACTTC

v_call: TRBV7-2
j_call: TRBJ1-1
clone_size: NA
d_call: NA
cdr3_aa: CASSLVGFGNTEAFF
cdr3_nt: TGTGCCAGCAGCTTGGTTGGGTTCGGGAACACTGAAGCTTTCTTT

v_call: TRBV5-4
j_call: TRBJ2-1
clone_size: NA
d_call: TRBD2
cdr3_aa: CASSLDAGVYNEQFF
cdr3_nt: TGTGCCAGCAGCTTGGATGCGGGAGTCTACAATGAGCAGTTCTTC

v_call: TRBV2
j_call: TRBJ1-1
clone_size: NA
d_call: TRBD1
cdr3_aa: CASQTGVGTEAFF
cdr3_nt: TGTGCCAGTCAGACAGGGGTAGGCACTGAAGCTTTCTTT

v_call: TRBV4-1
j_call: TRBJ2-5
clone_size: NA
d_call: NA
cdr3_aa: CASSQVAGVIRETQYF
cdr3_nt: TGCGCCAGCAGCCAAGTCGCAGGGGTTATCAGAGAGACCCAGTACTTC

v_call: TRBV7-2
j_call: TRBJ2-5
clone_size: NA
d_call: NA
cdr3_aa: CASTSRLGETQYF
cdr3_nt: TGTGCCAGCACCTCTAGGTTAGGGGAGACCCAGTACTTC

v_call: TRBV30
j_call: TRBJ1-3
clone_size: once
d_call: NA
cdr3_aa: CAWKKGALGNTIYF
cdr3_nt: TGTGCCTGGAAGAAAGGGGCCCTTGGAAACACCATATATTTT

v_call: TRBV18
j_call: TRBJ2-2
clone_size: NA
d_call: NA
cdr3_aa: CASSPVLFGNTGELFF
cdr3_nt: TGTGCCAGCTCACCAGTCCTGTTTGGTAACACCGGGGAGCTGTTTTTT

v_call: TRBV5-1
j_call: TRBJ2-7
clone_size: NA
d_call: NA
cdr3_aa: CASSPEGNEQYF
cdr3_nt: TGCGCCAGCAGCCCCGAAGGGAACGAGCAGTACTTC

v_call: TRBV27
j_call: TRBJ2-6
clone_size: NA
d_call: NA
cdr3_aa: CASSLATPSGANVLTF
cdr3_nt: TGTGCCAGCAGTTTAGCAACTCCGTCTGGGGCCAACGTCCTGACTTTC

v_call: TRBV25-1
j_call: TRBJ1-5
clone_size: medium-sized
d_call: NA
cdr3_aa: CASSDFGGNQPQHF
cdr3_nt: TGTGCCAGCAGTGATTTCGGGGGGAATCAGCCCCAGCATTTT

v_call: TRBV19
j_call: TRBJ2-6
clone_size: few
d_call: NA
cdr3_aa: CASSIYGTGANVLTF
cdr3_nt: TGTGCCAGTAGTATTTATGGGACTGGGGCCAACGTCCTGACTTTC

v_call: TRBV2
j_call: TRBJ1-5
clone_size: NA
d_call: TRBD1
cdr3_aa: CASTGDRVYQPQHF
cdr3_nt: TGTGCCAGCACGGGAGACAGGGTATATCAGCCCCAGCATTTT

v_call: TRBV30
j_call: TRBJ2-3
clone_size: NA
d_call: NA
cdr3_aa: CAWRSGPAGDTQYF
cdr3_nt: TGTGCCTGGAGATCGGGACCAGCCGGGGATACGCAGTATTTT

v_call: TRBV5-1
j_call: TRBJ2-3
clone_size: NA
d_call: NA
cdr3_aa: CASSLVTDTQYF
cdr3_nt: TGCGCCAGCAGCTTGGTCACAGATACGCAGTATTTT

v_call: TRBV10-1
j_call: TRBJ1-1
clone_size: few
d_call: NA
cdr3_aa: CASVGGRGEAFF
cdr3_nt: TGCGCCAGCGTTGGGGGACGGGGAGAAGCTTTCTTT

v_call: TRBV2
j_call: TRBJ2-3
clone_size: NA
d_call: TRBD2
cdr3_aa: CASSKREGGTDTQYF
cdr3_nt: TGTGCCAGCAGTAAACGGGAGGGCGGAACAGATACGCAGTATTTT

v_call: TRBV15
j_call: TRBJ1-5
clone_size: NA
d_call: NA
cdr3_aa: CATSGPWVANQPQHF
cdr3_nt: TGTGCCACCAGCGGACCTTGGGTGGCTAATCAGCCCCAGCATTTT

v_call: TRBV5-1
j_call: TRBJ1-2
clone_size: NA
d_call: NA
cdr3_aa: CASSTDSKFYGYTF
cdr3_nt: TGCGCCAGCAGCACGGACAGCAAGTTCTATGGCTACACCTTC

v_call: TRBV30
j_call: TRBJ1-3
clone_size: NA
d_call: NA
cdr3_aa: CAWIYKGKGNTIYF
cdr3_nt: TGTGCCTGGATCTACAAGGGGAAGGGAAACACCATATATTTT

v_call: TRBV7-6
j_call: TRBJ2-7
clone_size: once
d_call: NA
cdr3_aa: CASSLEPGLSYEQYF
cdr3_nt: TGTGCCAGCAGCTTAGAGCCAGGGTTGTCCTACGAGCAGTACTTC